The clone carrying this TCR beta chain was seen once. Its specificity is not known. PCR used 60 Vbeta primers and 13 Jbeta primers. Only in-frame clones appear in the TCRdb table, and some are missing; sequencing was by immunoSEQ multiplex PCR. The sample lists 150,000 to 200,000 clones, approximately 78% occurring once. This sample stems from a study of cytomegalovirus exposure and HLA in healthy donors. V lost 4 bases and J lost 3; bases outside the gene matches: 13. This CDR3 is 17 amino acids long. Germline assignment: CDR1 MDHEN and CDR2 SYDVKM. Study-wide points: Accurate HLA-A and HLA-B prediction from TCR beta sequences was reported for most subjects. Later examination showed HLA-associated TCR beta chains had greater clonal expansion than equally common others. A previous analysis found most TCR beta V segments productive roughly 87% or roughly 30% of the time. In a later analysis, TCR association rates varied by HLA locus: DRB1 most, HLA-C fewest.

Sequencing input: PBMCs. The sequence derives from a girl aged 2-10 years in good health and CMV-seropositive. The genes are TRBV28 and TRBJ2-3; 7 bases agree with TRBD2. As DNA, the CDR3 is TGTGCCAGCAGTTCTCATAGCGGGCCGCCTCTTACAGATACGCAGTATTTT. Amino acid sequence: CASSSHSGPPLTDTQYF.